The entry below describes one T cell receptor beta chain. The antigen remains undetermined. TCRdb keeps only in-frame clones here, not all; method: immunoSEQ multiplex PCR. Found here are around 150,000 clones, about nine tenths of them singletons; the top ten hold approximately 3.6%. Germline assignment: CDR1 LGHDT and CDR2 YNNKEL (reference sequence). V lost 11 bases, J lost 12 bases, and 22 bases lay in between. The CDR3 totals 13 residues. This sample is drawn from a study of T cell responses to AZD1222 COVID-19 vaccine. Findings and limits, study-wide: At study baseline, merely five or six AZD1222 recipients were seropositive.

The source is an adult in good health. This chain links TRBV3-1 (or the pseudogene TRBV3-2) with TRBJ1-4; D is unclear. Specimen: peripheral blood, collected on day 0 of MenACWY control vaccination. This CDR3 is CAPVGPRDQELFF. The CDR3 DNA is TGTGCCCCGGTGGGCCCTCGAGACCAAGAACTGTTTTTT.